Presented here are 20 T cell receptor beta chains from one specimen sequenced in a study of CD8 T cells in ankylosing spondylitis. Whole-study results and caveats: Ankylosing spondylitis blood appeared to carry a characteristic TCR beta motif of fewer than 10 highly homologous variants.

The antigens of these receptors remain unknown. TCRdb ran MiXCR on the 5' RACE reads and lists one entry per CDR3 protein. The table lists about 390,000 distinct CDR3 sequences, about 22% of them singletons. The sample consisted of blood, either unsorted or a sorted T cell fraction (not recorded which). These receptors came from a male donor with ankylosing spondylitis.

CDR3 residues: CASQVGGGKTEAFF. As DNA, the CDR3 is TGCGCCAGCCAGGTCGGGGGCGGGAAGACTGAAGCTTTCTTT. V and J are TRBV5-1 and TRBJ1-1, with D possibly matching TRBD1 (6 bases). The CDR3 contains 14 residues. Germline V gene sequence: CDR1 SGHRS, CDR2 YFSETQ. Trimming pared 7 bases from V and 5 bases from J, leaving 18 bases between.

Many counts were recorded for this clonotype. This chain links TRBV29-1 with TRBJ2-7; 9 bases fit TRBD1. The CDR3 is 14 residues long. CDR1 is SQVTM, CDR2 ANQGSEA, per germline. Germline trimming cut 7 bases from V and 1 base from J; bases unmatched to any gene: 8. The CDR3 DNA reads TGCAGCGCATCGACAGGGGGTGATTCCTACGAGCAGTACTTC. Its translation is CSASTGGDSYEQYF.

A few counts support this clonotype. V usage is TRBV29-1 and J usage is TRBJ2-2; TRBD2 agrees at 9 bases. CDR3 length: 17 residues. Germline V gene data show CDR1 as SQVTM and CDR2 as ANQGSEA. The V and J ends lost 3 bases and 1 base, in that order; junction bases with no gene match: 9. In nucleotides, the CDR3 is TGCAGCGTTGAGGGGGAGACAGCGGGGGGGAACACCGGGGAGCTGTTTTTT. It encodes CSVEGETAGGNTGELFF.

The chain combines TRBV2 with TRBJ1-1, with D hard to call. V lost 3 bases to trimming and J lost 1 base, with 12 bases between them. The germline gives CDR1 SNHLY, CDR2 FYNNEI. The CDR3 extends over 15 amino acids. The CDR3 coding sequence is TGTGCCAGCAGTGAGTTCGGGTACGGGAACACTGAAGCTTTCTTT. Its protein is CASSEFGYGNTEAFF.

This clonotype was found a few times. The rearrangement uses TRBV11-1 and TRBJ1-2, with D unclear. Germline lookup yields CDR1 SGHAT and CDR2 FQDESV (reference sequence). The germline V and J ends were trimmed by 3 bases and 5 bases, with 28 bases remaining between them. This CDR3 region has 19 residues. CDR3 in amino acids: CASSLGTSGSGEALYGYTF. CDR3 nucleotide sequence: TGTGCCAGCAGCTTGGGAACCTCCGGGTCGGGAGAGGCTCTGTATGGCTACACCTTC.

V usage is TRBV27 and J usage is TRBJ2-1; 9 nucleotides line up with TRBD2. Germline loops: CDR1 MNHEY, CDR2 SMNVEV (reference sequence). The length of the CDR3 is 17 residues. J lost 6 bases, V lost 4 bases, and 13 bases had no gene match. As DNA, the CDR3 is TGTGCCAGCAGTTCCCTGGAATTAGCGGGAGTGGGCAATGAGCAGTTCTTC. Translating gives CASSSLELAGVGNEQFF.

A few counts support this clonotype. This rearrangement joins TRBV20-1 to TRBJ2-7; weak D call: TRBD1 (5 bases). The CDR3 runs 13 residues. The V and J ends lost 4 bases and 1 base respectively, with 11 bases between them. Germline V gene sequence: CDR1 DFQATT, CDR2 SNEGSKA (reference sequence). This CDR3 is CSATSTASYEQYF. As DNA, the CDR3 is TGCAGTGCTACTTCGACAGCGTCCTACGAGCAGTACTTC.

The chain has TRBV12-3 or TRBV12-4 and TRBJ2-3; D ambiguous. V was pared by 5 bases and J by 4 bases, with 10 bases between. The CDR3 sequence is 13 residues long. CDR3 protein: CASSHFEADTQYF. In DNA, the CDR3 is TGTGCCAGCAGTCACTTTGAGGCAGATACGCAGTATTTT.

The CDR3 here is CASSPQGVSYNEQFF. The CDR3 nucleotides are TGTGCCAGCAGCCCACAGGGCGTCTCCTACAATGAGCAGTTCTTC. The chain uses TRBV7-9 and TRBJ2-1, with a weak D call TRBD1 (6 bases). Germline loops: CDR1 SEHNR, CDR2 FQNEAQ (reference sequence). Trimming removed 5 bases at V and 0 bases at J, with 11 bases between. This CDR3 is built from 15 residues.

The rearrangement uses TRBV5-1 and TRBJ1-6; 8 bases fit TRBD1. CDR3 length equals 15 residues. V was clipped by 4 bases and J by 7 bases; unmatched bases: 7. Germline CDR1 is SGHRS and CDR2 is YFSETQ. Here the CDR3 DNA reads TGCGCCAGCAGCCCCGGAGCAGGGGGCAATTCACCCCTCCACTTT. Its translation: CASSPGAGGNSPLHF. The variable domain in full, with the rest retrieved from reference TRBV5-1 and TRBJ1-6, is KAGVTQTPRYLIKTRGQQVTLSCSPISGHRSVSWYQQTPGQGLQFLFEYFSETQRNKGNFPGRFSGRQFSNSRSEMNVSTLELGDSALYLCASSPGAGGNSPLHFGNGTRLTVT.

The CDR3 loop reads CASSLTEYEQYF. CDR3 bases: TGTGCCAGCAGCTTGACAGAATACGAGCAGTACTTC. This chain uses TRBV12-3 or TRBV12-4 with TRBJ2-7, with a tentative D call TRBD1 (5 bases). The CDR3 loop spans 12 amino acids. V lost 6 bases and J lost 4, with 10 bases in between.

This chain links TRBV20-1 with TRBJ2-3, with D perhaps matching TRBD2 (5 bases). With 4 bases removed from V and 2 bases from J, the gap between germline ends came to 10 bases. This CDR3 is 13 amino acids long. CDR1 and CDR2 (germline): DFQATT, SNEGSKA (reference sequence). This chain's CDR3 is CSAKGSHTDTQYF. The DNA for the CDR3 is TGCAGTGCTAAAGGGAGTCACACAGATACGCAGTATTTT.

This clonotype was counted only a few times. The V call is TRBV20-1, the J call TRBJ1-6; 7 bases match TRBD1. The CDR3 sequence is 15 residues long. Looked up from germline, CDR1 is DFQATT and CDR2 is SNEGSKA (reference sequence). The junction had 8 bases not matched to a gene; V was cut back by 3 bases and J by 6 bases. The CDR3 protein is CSASGYGTANSPLHF. CDR3 bases: TGCAGTGCTAGTGGATACGGGACAGCTAATTCACCCCTCCACTTT.

The chain couples TRBV6-1 to TRBJ1-3; 7 nucleotides match TRBD1. Trimming removed 5 bases from V and 2 bases from J; junction bases left unmatched: 6. CDR3 length: 15 amino acids. Germline CDR1 and CDR2: MNHNS and SASEGT. The CDR3 reads CASSSTGEAGNTIYF. The DNA for the CDR3 is TGTGCCAGCAGTAGCACAGGGGAGGCTGGAAACACCATATATTTT.

The chain recombines TRBV24-1 with TRBJ2-5; tentatively, D is TRBD1 (5 bases). There are 13 residues in the CDR3. Germline loops: CDR1 KGHDR, CDR2 SFDVKD. V lost 5 bases, J lost 5 bases, and 11 bases lay in between. The CDR3 nucleotides read TGTGCCACCAGTGTGCAGGGTACGGAGACCCAGTACTTC. Protein sequence: CATSVQGTETQYF.

The chain couples TRBV20-1 to TRBJ1-5; D gene unclear. The germline CDR1 and CDR2 sequences are DFQATT and SNEGSKA (reference sequence). The CDR3 has 12 amino acids. The V gene lost 4 bases and the J gene lost 6 bases, with 10 bases spanning the gap. The CDR3 nucleotides are TGCAGTGCTATAAAGTCTGGTCAGCCCCAGCATTTT. It is translated as CSAIKSGQPQHF.

This clonotype was seen more than once but under ten times. The chain couples TRBV5-1 to TRBJ2-1; 9 bases match TRBD2. The CDR3 sequence is 15 residues long. Germline CDR1 and CDR2: SGHRS and YFSETQ. The V and J ends lost 4 bases and 9 bases, in that order; junction bases with no gene match: 11. This CDR3 is CASSPGGRAKGEQFF. The DNA of the CDR3 is TGCGCCAGCAGCCCGGGCGGGAGGGCCAAGGGTGAGCAGTTCTTC.

This clonotype was counted a few times. This chain uses TRBV6-5 with TRBJ2-7; 12 bases fit TRBD2. The germline V gene has CDR1 MNHEY and CDR2 SVGAGI. The V gene end was trimmed by 4 bases and the J gene end by 6 bases; junction bases not matched to a gene: 7. The CDR3 contains 15 residues. This CDR3 reads CASSLPRLAGAEQYF. The CDR3 coding sequence is TGTGCCAGCAGTTTACCCCGACTAGCGGGAGCCGAGCAGTACTTC.

This chain joins TRBV12-3 or TRBV12-4 and TRBJ1-1, with D possibly TRBD1 on 6 matching bases. With 7 bases removed from V and 0 bases from J, the gap between germline ends came to 15 bases. The CDR3 runs 15 residues. CDR3 region: CASTKGGGLNTEAFF. In DNA, the CDR3 is TGTGCCAGCACCAAGGGGGGCGGACTGAACACTGAAGCTTTCTTT.

The chain is built from TRBV29-1 and TRBJ2-3; TRBD1 is a possible D gene (6 bases). V gave up 2 bases and J gave up 1 base, with 10 bases separating them. The CDR3 contains 14 residues. Germline V lookup: CDR1 SQVTM, CDR2 ANQGSEA. CDR3 in DNA: TGCAGCGTTGAAAACAGGGTGGGCACAGATACGCAGTATTTT. Translated: CSVENRVGTDTQYF.